This TCR beta chain derives from a study of blood T cell repertoires in COVID-19. Whole-study context: The United States, Italy and Spain provided the acute and convalescent COVID-19 samples. The analysed material was cDNA or gDNA that came from T cells, B-cell-depleted T cells, or PBMCs.

This CDR3 has 12 amino acids. Germline values: CDR1 LNHDA, CDR2 SQIVND (reference sequence). V was cut by 6 bases and J by 4 bases, with 6 bases left in between. Participants reported their clinical history, and cohort assignment relied on those reports. All recovered Cohort 3 donors got two negative PCRs, got clearance, or saw symptom resolution. Here immunoSEQ multiplex PCR was the method, and the copy in TCRdb shows in-frame clones only, minus some. The repertoire holds some 330,000 clones, with 75% to 90% as singletons. Sequencing was performed on PBMCs or T cells enriched from blood (not recorded which). The receptor's source is a woman aged 45-65 years who had recovered from COVID-19. The chain combines TRBV19 with TRBJ1-4, with D unclear. CDR3 in amino acids: CASSRGNEKLFF. The CDR3 DNA reads as TGTGCCAGTAGCCGAGGTAATGAAAAACTGTTTTTT.